These 2 T cell receptor beta chains share one sample of origin, sequenced in a study of blood T cell repertoires in COVID-19. Measured with immunoSEQ multiplex PCR; TCRdb has only the in-frame clones, and not every one. The table records 180,000 or so clones, roughly 86% of them present only once. The sequenced material came from peripheral blood. The receptors derive from a woman between 50 and 59 years old with acute or convalescent COVID-19.

The chain is built from TRBV5-1 and TRBJ2-1, with 7 positions matching TRBD2. This CDR3 spans 17 amino acids. V dropped 0 bases and J dropped 0; count of bases not matched to a gene: 6. Germline V CDR1 and CDR2: SGHRS, YFSETQ. Here the CDR3 DNA reads TGCGCCAGCAGCTTGGGAACAGGACTAGGCTCCTACAATGAGCAGTTCTTC. Amino acids: CASSLGTGLGSYNEQFF. The full variable domain, rest sourced from reference TRBV5-1 and TRBJ2-1, is KAGVTQTPRYLIKTRGQQVTLSCSPISGHRSVSWYQQTPGQGLQFLFEYFSETQRNKGNFPGRFSGRQFSNSRSEMNVSTLELGDSALYLCASSLGTGLGSYNEQFFGPGTRLTVL.

The chain carries TRBV5-1 and TRBJ2-5; TRBD2 matches at 8 bases. The V segment lost 2 bases and the J segment 1 base; nucleotides outside the gene matches: 4. From germline, CDR1 is SGHRS and CDR2 YFSETQ. The CDR3 covers 15 residues. In DNA, the CDR3 is TGCGCCAGCAGCTTACTAGCGGACTTCCAAGAGACCCAGTACTTC. As protein: CASSLLADFQETQYF.